This T cell receptor beta chain was observed in a study of CD8 T cells in Susac syndrome. Notes on the study in general: In Susac syndrome, the CD4+ T cell repertoires did not show clonal expansion.

Concerning this clonotype: Its antigen is unknown.

Random hexamers were used to reverse transcribe the RNA input (about 0.5 to 1 ug). TCRdb redid the calling of the immunoSEQ multiplex PCR reads with MiXCR, one entry per CDR3 protein. This table holds about 140,000 distinct CDR3 sequences, 95% found once. CDR1 and CDR2 (germline): SEHNR, FQNEAQ (reference sequence). The CDR3 length is 13 residues. V was shortened by 1 base and J by 8 bases, with 11 bases between the two germline ends. Sequencing input: CD4+ T cells from PBMCs. This TCR derives from a human donor with Susac syndrome. The rearrangement links TRBV7-9 to TRBJ1-2; weak D call: TRBD1 (5 bases). The CDR3 bases are TGTGCCAGCAGCTTAGAGGGGACGGCCGGCTACACCTTC. Its translation: CASSLEGTAGYTF.